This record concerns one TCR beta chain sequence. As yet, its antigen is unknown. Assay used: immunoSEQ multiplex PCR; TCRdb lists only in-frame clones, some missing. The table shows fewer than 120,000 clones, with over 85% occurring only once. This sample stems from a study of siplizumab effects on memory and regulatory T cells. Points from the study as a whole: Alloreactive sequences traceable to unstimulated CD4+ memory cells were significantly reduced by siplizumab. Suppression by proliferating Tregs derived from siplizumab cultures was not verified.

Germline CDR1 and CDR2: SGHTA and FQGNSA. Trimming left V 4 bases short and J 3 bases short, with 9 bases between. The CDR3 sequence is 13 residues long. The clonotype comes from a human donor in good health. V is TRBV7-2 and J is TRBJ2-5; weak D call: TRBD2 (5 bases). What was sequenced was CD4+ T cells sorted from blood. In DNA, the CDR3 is TGTGCCAGCAGCTCCCTACTAGAAGAGACCCAGTACTTC. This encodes CASSSLLEETQYF.